This is a list of T cell receptor beta chains from one sample in a study of shared clonotypes between healthy human individuals. Produced via immunoSEQ multiplex PCR; TCRdb's table is partial and in-frame only. The sample consists of 2 million to 2.5 million clones, around 92% of them appearing once. Sequencing input: naive CD4+ T cells from PBMCs. These receptor sequences come from a man between 18 and 35 years old in good health. Some clones in this sample may be carry-over from other donors' samples. Both conserved end residues are part of each CDR3. The D gene is left open where the match is weak. Clone size is not always given. Where it is, it says once, few, many or a class for expanded clones.

>-|TRBJ1-1|TRBV11-2|-
TGTGCCAGCAGCTCGGGGAAGGGGCTGAACACTGAAGCTTTCTTT
CASSSGKGLNTEAFF
>-|TRBJ2-2|TRBV5-1|-
TGCGCCAGCAGCGAGCGCGGCGGGATTGTCACCGGGGAGCTGTTTTTT
CASSERGGIVTGELFF
>-|TRBJ1-1|TRBV7-9|TRBD1
TGTGCCAGCAGCTTAGCGACAGGGCCCATGAACACTGAAGCTTTCTTT
CASSLATGPMNTEAFF
>-|TRBJ2-2|TRBV4-1|TRBD2
TGCGCCAGCAGCCAAGCGGTCGGAAGCGGGAGGGCCTGGGAGGAGCTGTTTTTT
CASSQAVGSGRAWEELFF
>-|TRBJ2-6|TRBV7-2|-
TGTGCCAGCAGCTTGCAGGGCCCCGGGGCCAACGTCCTGACTTTC
CASSLQGPGANVLTF
>-|TRBJ2-1|TRBV5-1|TRBD2
TGCGCCAGCAGCCCCGGGACTAGCAGTTACAATGAGCAGTTCTTC
CASSPGTSSYNEQFF
>-|TRBJ2-1|TRBV18|-
TGTGCCAGCTCACCATCAGGCGGGACCGACTCCTACAATGAGCAGTTCTTC
CASSPSGGTDSYNEQFF
>-|TRBJ1-2|TRBV7-2|TRBD1
TGTGCCAGCAGCCCCCGGAGGACAGGGGACAGCTACACCTTC
CASSPRRTGDSYTF
>-|TRBJ2-2|TRBV5-1|-
TGCGCCAGCAGTTTTAAGACTCACGACAGGGGAGGGACCGGGGAGCTGTTTTTT
CASSFKTHDRGGTGELFF
>-|TRBJ2-2|TRBV5-1|TRBD2
TGCGCCAGCAGCCTTAGCGGGACAAACGGGGAGCTGTTTTTT
CASSLSGTNGELFF
>-|TRBJ2-7|TRBV6-1|-
TGTGCCAGCAGTGATTGGGGCAGGGAATTTGTCGAGCAGTACTTC
CASSDWGREFVEQYF
>-|TRBJ1-4|TRBV7-9|-
TGTGCCAGCAGCTTAGCGAAGGAAAAACTGTTTTTT
CASSLAKEKLFF
>-|TRBJ2-5|TRBV9|-
TGTGCCAGCAGCGGGCTAACAGGGTTGAGGGAGACCCAGTACTTC
CASSGLTGLRETQYF
>-|TRBJ2-6|TRBV6-8|-
TGTGCCAGCAGTTACCCGGTTTGGGATGTGGCCAACGTCCTGACTTTC
CASSYPVWDVANVLTF
>-|TRBJ2-1|TRBV7-3|TRBD2
TGTGCCAGCAGCTCCGGGACTAGCGGGAGGGCGGCCTGGGATGAGCAGTTCTTC
CASSSGTSGRAAWDEQFF
>-|TRBJ2-7|TRBV7-3|TRBD1
TGTGCCAGCAGCTTAAGTGGGACAGGACGAAAGGAGCAGTACTTC
CASSLSGTGRKEQYF
>-|TRBJ1-1|TRBV28|-
TGTGCCAGCAGCCTCCCGACAGTGAACACTGAAGCTTTCTTT
CASSLPTVNTEAFF
>-|TRBJ2-5|TRBV5-4|TRBD1
TGTGCCAGCAGCCTCGAACAGGGGGAAGAGACCCAGTACTTC
CASSLEQGEETQYF
>-|TRBJ2-2|TRBV7-9|-
TGTGCCAGCAGCCCAGCCCGGGGGCCGGGCACCGGGGAGCTGTTTTTT
CASSPARGPGTGELFF
>-|TRBJ1-4|TRBV19|-
TGTGCCAGTAGGACCTCGGGGGGACGCCCCGGAAAACTGTTTTTT
CASRTSGGRPGKLFF
>-|TRBJ1-5|TRBV5-1|-
TGCGCCAGCAGCTTGGGTGGGCTCAATCAGCCCCAGCATTTT
CASSLGGLNQPQHF
>once|TRBJ2-7|TRBV28|-
TGTGCCAGCAGAAGTGAGGCTGAAGGGGACTACGAGCAGTACTTC
CASRSEAEGDYEQYF
>-|TRBJ1-2|TRBV27|TRBD1
TGTGCCAGCAGTTATACAGGGGGCACCAACTATGGCTACACCTTC
CASSYTGGTNYGYTF
>-|TRBJ2-1|TRBV28|-
TGTGCCAGCACCGCAGCGGGCCGTGGTGGCTCCTACAATGAGCAGTTCTTC
CASTAAGRGGSYNEQFF